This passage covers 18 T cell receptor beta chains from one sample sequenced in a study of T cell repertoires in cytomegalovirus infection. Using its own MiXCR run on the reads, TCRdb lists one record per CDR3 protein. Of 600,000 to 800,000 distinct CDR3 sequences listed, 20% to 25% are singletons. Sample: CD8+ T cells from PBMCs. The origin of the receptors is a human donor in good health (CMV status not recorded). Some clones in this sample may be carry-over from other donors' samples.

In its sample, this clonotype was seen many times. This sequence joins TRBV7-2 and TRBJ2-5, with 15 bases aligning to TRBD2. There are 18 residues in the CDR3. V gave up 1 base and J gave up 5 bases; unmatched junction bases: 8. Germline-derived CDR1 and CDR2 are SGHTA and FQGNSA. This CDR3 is CASSLGGGLAGGQETQYF. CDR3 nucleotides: TGTGCCAGCAGCTTAGGTGGTGGACTAGCGGGGGGGCAGGAGACCCAGTACTTC.

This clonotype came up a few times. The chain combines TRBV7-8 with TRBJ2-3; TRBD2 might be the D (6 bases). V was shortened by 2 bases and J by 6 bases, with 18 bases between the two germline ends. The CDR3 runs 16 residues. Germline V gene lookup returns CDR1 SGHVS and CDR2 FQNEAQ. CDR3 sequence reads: CASSLYRTTTRDTQYF. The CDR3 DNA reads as TGTGCCAGCAGCTTATACAGGACTACCACGAGGGATACGCAGTATTTT.

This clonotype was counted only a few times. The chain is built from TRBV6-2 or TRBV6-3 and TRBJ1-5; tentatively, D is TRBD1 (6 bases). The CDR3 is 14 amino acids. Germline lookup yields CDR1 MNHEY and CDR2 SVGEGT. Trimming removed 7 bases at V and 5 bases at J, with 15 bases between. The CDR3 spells CASNEQGPYQPQHF. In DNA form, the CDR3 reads TGTGCCAGCAATGAACAGGGACCGTATCAGCCCCAGCATTTT.

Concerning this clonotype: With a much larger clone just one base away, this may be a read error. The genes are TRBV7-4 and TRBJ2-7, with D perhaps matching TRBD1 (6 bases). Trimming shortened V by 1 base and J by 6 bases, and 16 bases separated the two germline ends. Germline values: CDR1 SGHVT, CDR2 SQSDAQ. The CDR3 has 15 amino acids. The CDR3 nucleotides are TGTGCCAGCAGCTTAGGTTCAGGGGTAAGCCGCGAGCAGTACTTC. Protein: CASSLGSGVSREQYF.

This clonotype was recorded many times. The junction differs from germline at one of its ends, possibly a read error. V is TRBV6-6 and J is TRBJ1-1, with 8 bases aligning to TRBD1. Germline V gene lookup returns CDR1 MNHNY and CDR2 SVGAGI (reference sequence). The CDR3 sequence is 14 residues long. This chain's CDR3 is CASSNSGGYTEAFF. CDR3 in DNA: TGTGCCAGCAGTAACTCAGGGGGCTATACTGAAGCTTTCTTT.

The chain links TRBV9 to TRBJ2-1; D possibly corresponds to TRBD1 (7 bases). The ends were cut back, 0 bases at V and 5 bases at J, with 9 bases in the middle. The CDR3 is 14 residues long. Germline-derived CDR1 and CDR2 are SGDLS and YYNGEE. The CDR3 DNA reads TGTGCCAGCAGCGTAGGCGGGACAGACAATGAGCAGTTCTTC. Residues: CASSVGGTDNEQFF.

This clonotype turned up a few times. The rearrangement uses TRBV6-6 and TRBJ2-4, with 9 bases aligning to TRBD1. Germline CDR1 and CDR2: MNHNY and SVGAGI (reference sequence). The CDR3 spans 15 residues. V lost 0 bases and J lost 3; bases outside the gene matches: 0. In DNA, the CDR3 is TGTGCCAGCAGTTACTCGACAGGGGGCAAAAACATTCAGTACTTC. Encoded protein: CASSYSTGGKNIQYF.

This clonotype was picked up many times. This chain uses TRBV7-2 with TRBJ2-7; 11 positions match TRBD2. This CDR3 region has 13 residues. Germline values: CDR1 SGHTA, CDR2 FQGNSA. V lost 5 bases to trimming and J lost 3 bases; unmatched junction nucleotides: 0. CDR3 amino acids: CASSTSGGYEQYV. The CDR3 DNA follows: TGTGCCAGCAGCACTAGCGGGGGCTACGAGCAGTACGTC.

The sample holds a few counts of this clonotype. CDR3 DNA sequence: TGCGCCAGCAGCGCCACTAGCGGGGGGACCTACGAGCAGTACTTC. The encoded protein is CASSATSGGTYEQYF. The gene calls are TRBV4-1 and TRBJ2-7, with 12 bases aligning to TRBD2. Looked up from germline, CDR1 is MGHRA and CDR2 is YSYEKL. V dropped 5 bases and J dropped 2; count of bases not matched to a gene: 4. The CDR3 totals 15 residues.

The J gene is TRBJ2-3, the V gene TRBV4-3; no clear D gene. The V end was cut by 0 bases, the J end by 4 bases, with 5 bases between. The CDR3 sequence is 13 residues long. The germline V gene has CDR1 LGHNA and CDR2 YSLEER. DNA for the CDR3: TGCGCCAGCAGCCAAGATGTTGCAGATACGCAGTATTTT. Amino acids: CASSQDVADTQYF.

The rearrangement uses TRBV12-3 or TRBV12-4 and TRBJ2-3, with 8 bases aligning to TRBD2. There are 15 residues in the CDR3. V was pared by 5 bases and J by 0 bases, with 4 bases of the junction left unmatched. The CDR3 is CASSPRGGSTDTQYF. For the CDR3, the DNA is TGTGCCAGCAGTCCGCGCGGGGGGAGCACAGATACGCAGTATTTT.

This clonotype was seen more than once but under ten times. The CDR3 nucleotides are TGTGCCAGCAGTTTTCGCGCATCCTACGAGCAGTACGTC. Protein sequence: CASSFRASYEQYV. The rearrangement uses TRBV6-1 and TRBJ2-7; D gene unclear. The CDR3 contains 13 residues. Deletions cut 5 bases from V and 1 base from J, with 9 bases between. Germline V gene lookup returns CDR1 MNHNS and CDR2 SASEGT.

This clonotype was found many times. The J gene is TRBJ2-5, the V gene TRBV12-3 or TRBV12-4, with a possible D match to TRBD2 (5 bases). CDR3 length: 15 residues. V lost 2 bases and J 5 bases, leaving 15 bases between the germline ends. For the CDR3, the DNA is TGTGCCAGCAGTTTAATTCTGGGGAGCCGTGAGACCCAGTACTTC. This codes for CASSLILGSRETQYF.

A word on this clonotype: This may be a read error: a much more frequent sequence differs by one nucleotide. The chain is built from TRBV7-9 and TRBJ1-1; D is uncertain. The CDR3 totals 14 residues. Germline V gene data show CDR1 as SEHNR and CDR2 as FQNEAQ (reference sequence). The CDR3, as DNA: TGTGCCAGCAGCTTAGGAGGCAGAGTCACTAAAGCTTTCTTT. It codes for CASSLGGRVTKAFF.

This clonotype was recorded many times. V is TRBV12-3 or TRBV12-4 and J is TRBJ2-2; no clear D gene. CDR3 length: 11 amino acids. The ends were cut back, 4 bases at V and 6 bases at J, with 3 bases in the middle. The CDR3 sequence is CASSSPGELFF. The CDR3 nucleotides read TGTGCCAGCAGTTCACCCGGGGAGCTGTTTTTT.

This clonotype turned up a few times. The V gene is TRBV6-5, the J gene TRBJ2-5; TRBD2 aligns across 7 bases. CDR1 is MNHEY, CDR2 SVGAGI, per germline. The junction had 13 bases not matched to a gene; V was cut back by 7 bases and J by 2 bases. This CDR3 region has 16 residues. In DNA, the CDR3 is TGTGCCAGCACCCCGGGTCCCGCTAGCGGTCAAGAGACCCAGTACTTC. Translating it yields CASTPGPASGQETQYF.

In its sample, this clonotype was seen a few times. The CDR3 loop reads CSARVQGHYEQYF. CDR3 nucleotides: TGCAGTGCTAGAGTTCAGGGGCACTACGAGCAGTACTTC. This sequence joins TRBV20-1 and TRBJ2-7, with D perhaps matching TRBD1 (6 bases). Between the trimmed V and J ends, which lost 1 base and 3 bases, there was a span of 10 bases. The CDR3 is 13 residues long. Germline lookup yields CDR1 DFQATT and CDR2 SNEGSKA (reference sequence).

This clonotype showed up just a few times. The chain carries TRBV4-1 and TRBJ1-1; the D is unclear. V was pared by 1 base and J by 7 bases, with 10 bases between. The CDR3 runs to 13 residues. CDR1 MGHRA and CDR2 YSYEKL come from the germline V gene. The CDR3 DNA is TGCGCCAGCAGCCAAGTTCGCCGGTATGAAGCTTTCTTT. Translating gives CASSQVRRYEAFF.